Listed below are T cell receptor beta chains from one sample, sequenced in a study of blood T cells in healthy people across ages. From the 5' RACE reads, TCRdb called clonotypes with MiXCR, one entry per CDR3 protein. The table records 980,000 or so distinct CDR3 sequences, approximately 49% of them present only once. The sample taken for sequencing was blood. The receptors here all came from a man between 25 and 39 years old in good health. CDR3s include the opening cysteine and the closing phenylalanine or tryptophan. A D gene is named only where the DNA matches it firmly. Expanded clones are given a class, and other clones once, few, many or no size at all.

cdr3_nt: TGTGCCAGCAGTTACCTACAGGGGGCTCGAACTGAAGCTTTCTTT; cdr3_aa: CASSYLQGARTEAFF; clone_size: NA; d_call: TRBD1; j_call: TRBJ1-1; cdr3_length: 15; v_call: TRBV6-2/TRBV6-3
cdr3_nt: TGTGCCAGCAGCTTAGAAGCACAGCGGCAGCCCCAGCATTTT; cdr3_aa: CASSLEAQRQPQHF; clone_size: NA; d_call: NA; j_call: TRBJ1-5; cdr3_length: 14; v_call: TRBV7-8
cdr3_nt: TGTGCCAGCAGTGAGCAGGGAATAGGCTACGAGCAGTACTTC; cdr3_aa: CASSEQGIGYEQYF; clone_size: once; d_call: NA; j_call: TRBJ2-7; cdr3_length: 14; v_call: TRBV2
cdr3_nt: TGTGCCAGCAGTTACTCGGTAATAGGGGAAGAGGGATCACCCCTCCACTTT; cdr3_aa: CASSYSVIGEEGSPLHF; clone_size: NA; d_call: NA; j_call: TRBJ1-6; cdr3_length: 17; v_call: TRBV6-5
cdr3_nt: TGCGCCAGCAGCCCTCCGGGACAGTTCTACGAGCAGTACTTC; cdr3_aa: CASSPPGQFYEQYF; clone_size: NA; d_call: TRBD1; j_call: TRBJ2-7; cdr3_length: 14; v_call: TRBV4-1
cdr3_nt: TGTGCCAGCAGCCCCCGGACTACGCGAGAGACCCAGTACTTC; cdr3_aa: CASSPRTTRETQYF; clone_size: NA; d_call: NA; j_call: TRBJ2-5; cdr3_length: 14; v_call: TRBV7-2
cdr3_nt: TGTGCCAGCAGCTGGGACTTAGACAATGAGCAGTTCTTC; cdr3_aa: CASSWDLDNEQFF; clone_size: NA; d_call: NA; j_call: TRBJ2-1; cdr3_length: 13; v_call: TRBV7-2
cdr3_nt: TGTGCCAGCAGCGTAGGAGGGGATTCCTACGAGCAGTACTTC; cdr3_aa: CASSVGGDSYEQYF; clone_size: NA; d_call: NA; j_call: TRBJ2-7; cdr3_length: 14; v_call: TRBV9
cdr3_nt: TGTGCCAGCAGTTTATATGGAGACAGGGGTTATTATGGCTACACCTTC; cdr3_aa: CASSLYGDRGYYGYTF; clone_size: NA; d_call: TRBD1; j_call: TRBJ1-2; cdr3_length: 16; v_call: TRBV12-3/TRBV12-4
cdr3_nt: TGCGCCAGCAGCTTTCTGACATCGAGGGCAACAGATACGCAGTATTTT; cdr3_aa: CASSFLTSRATDTQYF; clone_size: NA; d_call: NA; j_call: TRBJ2-3; cdr3_length: 16; v_call: TRBV5-1
cdr3_nt: TGTGCCAGCAGTTACTCAGCAGGGGCGAACACTGAAGCTTTCTTT; cdr3_aa: CASSYSAGANTEAFF; clone_size: NA; d_call: NA; j_call: TRBJ1-1; cdr3_length: 15; v_call: TRBV6-5
cdr3_nt: TGCGCCAGCAGCTTACTCGGTAACTCGGGAGAGACCCAGTACTTC; cdr3_aa: CASSLLGNSGETQYF; clone_size: NA; d_call: NA; j_call: TRBJ2-5; cdr3_length: 15; v_call: TRBV5-1
cdr3_nt: TGTGCCAGCAGTTGGTCCGGGGGTAGAGCAGATACGCAGTATTTT; cdr3_aa: CASSWSGGRADTQYF; clone_size: NA; d_call: NA; j_call: TRBJ2-3; cdr3_length: 15; v_call: TRBV12-3/TRBV12-4
cdr3_nt: TGTGCCATCAGTGAGTCGATATCAACCGGGGAGCTGTTTTTT; cdr3_aa: CAISESISTGELFF; clone_size: once; d_call: NA; j_call: TRBJ2-2; cdr3_length: 14; v_call: TRBV10-3
cdr3_nt: TGTGCCACCACGGACGGCTACGAGCAGTACTTC; cdr3_aa: CATTDGYEQYF; clone_size: NA; d_call: NA; j_call: TRBJ2-7; cdr3_length: 11; v_call: TRBV6-2/TRBV6-3
cdr3_nt: TGCAGTGCTACCTTAAGACTAGGAGGCCGCGAGCAGTACTTC; cdr3_aa: CSATLRLGGREQYF; clone_size: NA; d_call: NA; j_call: TRBJ2-7; cdr3_length: 14; v_call: TRBV20-1
cdr3_nt: TGCAGTGCTAGGAACCAGGGACAGGGCAATCAGCCCCAGCATTTT; cdr3_aa: CSARNQGQGNQPQHF; clone_size: NA; d_call: TRBD1; j_call: TRBJ1-5; cdr3_length: 15; v_call: TRBV20-1
cdr3_nt: TGTGCCAGCACCATATCAGGGGGTGAAAAACTGTTTTTT; cdr3_aa: CASTISGGEKLFF; clone_size: NA; d_call: TRBD1; j_call: TRBJ1-4; cdr3_length: 13; v_call: TRBV3-1
cdr3_nt: TGTGCCAGCAGTCCGGCCGGAAGCTACACCTTC; cdr3_aa: CASSPAGSYTF; clone_size: NA; d_call: NA; j_call: TRBJ1-2; cdr3_length: 11; v_call: TRBV28
cdr3_nt: TGTGCCAGCAGTGAAGGCGACAGGGGGATCAATGAGCAGTTCTTC; cdr3_aa: CASSEGDRGINEQFF; clone_size: few; d_call: TRBD1; j_call: TRBJ2-1; cdr3_length: 15; v_call: TRBV2